The clone carrying this T cell receptor beta chain was detected a few times. At one end the junction does not follow the germline gene, possibly because of a read error. A second PCR of roughly 7 to 11 cycles used a sample-barcoded 5' primer and a J-beta primer mix. Each CDR3 protein is one row after TCRdb ran MiXCR on the 5' RACE reads. This table has roughly 640,000 distinct CDR3 sequences, approximately 30% appearing once. Germline V lookup: CDR1 DFQATT, CDR2 SNEGSKA (reference sequence). This CDR3 has 14 amino acids. These data come from a study of blood T cells in healthy people across ages. The sample consisted of blood. The chain recombines TRBV20-1 with TRBJ2-3, with a weak D call TRBD2 (5 bases). This sequence was found in an elderly woman in good health. In DNA form, the CDR3 reads TGCAGTGTCCCGGACTCCCGCCGAGCAGATACGCGGTATTTT. Its protein product is CSVPDSRRADTRYF.